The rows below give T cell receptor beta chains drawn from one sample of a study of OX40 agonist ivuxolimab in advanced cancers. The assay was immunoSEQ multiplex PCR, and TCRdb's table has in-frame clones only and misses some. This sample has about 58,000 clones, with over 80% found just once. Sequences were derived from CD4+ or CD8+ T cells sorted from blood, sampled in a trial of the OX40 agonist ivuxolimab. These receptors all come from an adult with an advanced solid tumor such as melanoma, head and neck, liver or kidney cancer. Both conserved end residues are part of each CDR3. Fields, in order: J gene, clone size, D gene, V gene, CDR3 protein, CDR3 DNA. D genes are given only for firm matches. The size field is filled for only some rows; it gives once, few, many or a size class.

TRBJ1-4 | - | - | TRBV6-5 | CASSYSFGNEKLFF | TGTGCCAGCAGTTACTCCTTCGGTAATGAAAAACTGTTTTTT
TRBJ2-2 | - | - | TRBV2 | CASRTGNTGELFF | TGTGCCAGCCGGACCGGGAACACCGGGGAGCTGTTTTTT
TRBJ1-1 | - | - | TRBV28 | CASSDSVNTEAFF | TGTGCCAGCAGTGACAGTGTGAACACTGAAGCTTTCTTT
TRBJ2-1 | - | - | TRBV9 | CASSVDRPRSSYNEQFF | TGTGCCAGCAGCGTAGACCGACCCCGCAGCTCCTACAATGAGCAGTTCTTC
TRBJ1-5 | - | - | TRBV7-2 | CASSLEGTGQPQHF | TGTGCCAGCAGCTTAGAGGGTACGGGTCAGCCCCAGCATTTT
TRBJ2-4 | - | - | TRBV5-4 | CASSFELAKNIQYF | TGTGCCAGCAGCTTTGAATTAGCCAAAAACATTCAGTACTTC
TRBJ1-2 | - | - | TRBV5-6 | CASSPGRGAGSGYTF | TGTGCCAGCAGCCCTGGCCGGGGCGCGGGCTCGGGCTACACCTTC
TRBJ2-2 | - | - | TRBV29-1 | CSAYRGGNTGELFF | TGCAGCGCATACAGGGGAGGGAACACCGGGGAGCTGTTTTTT
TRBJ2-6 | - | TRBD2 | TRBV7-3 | CASSPTSGGASGANVLTF | TGTGCCAGCAGCCCGACTAGCGGGGGGGCCTCTGGGGCCAACGTCCTGACTTTC
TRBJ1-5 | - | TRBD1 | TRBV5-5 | CASSPWTGGNQPQHF | TGTGCCAGCAGCCCCTGGACAGGGGGCAATCAGCCCCAGCATTTT
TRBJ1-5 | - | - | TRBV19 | CASSITDGNQPQHF | TGTGCCAGTAGTATAACGGATGGCAATCAGCCCCAGCATTTT
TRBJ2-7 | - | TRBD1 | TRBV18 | CASSPGQVGDNEQYF | TGTGCCAGCTCACCCGGACAGGTTGGGGACAACGAGCAGTACTTC
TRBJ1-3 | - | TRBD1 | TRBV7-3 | CASKEGAAGNTIYF | TGTGCCAGCAAAGAGGGGGCCGCTGGAAACACCATATATTTT
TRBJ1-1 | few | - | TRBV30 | CAWGQNTEAFF | TGTGCCTGGGGACAGAACACTGAAGCTTTCTTT
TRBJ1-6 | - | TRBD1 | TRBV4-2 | CASSQEGDSSSPLHF | TGTGCCAGCAGCCAAGAAGGGGACAGTAGTTCACCCCTCCACTTT
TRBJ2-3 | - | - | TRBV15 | CATSRDEGWGTDTQYF | TGTGCCACCAGCAGAGATGAGGGTTGGGGCACAGATACGCAGTATTTT